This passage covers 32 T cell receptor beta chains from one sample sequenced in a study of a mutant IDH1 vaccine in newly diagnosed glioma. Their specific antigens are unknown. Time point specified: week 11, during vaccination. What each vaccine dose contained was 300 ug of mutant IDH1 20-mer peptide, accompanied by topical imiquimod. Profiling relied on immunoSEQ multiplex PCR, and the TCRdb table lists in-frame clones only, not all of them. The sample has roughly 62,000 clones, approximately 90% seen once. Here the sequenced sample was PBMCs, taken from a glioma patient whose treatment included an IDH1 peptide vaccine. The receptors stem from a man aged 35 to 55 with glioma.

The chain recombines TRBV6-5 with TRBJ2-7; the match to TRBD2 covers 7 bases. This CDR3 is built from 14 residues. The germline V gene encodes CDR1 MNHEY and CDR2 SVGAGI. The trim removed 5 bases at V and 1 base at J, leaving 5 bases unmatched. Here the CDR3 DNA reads TGTGCCAGCAGTAACGGACTAGGTTCCTACGAGCAGTACTTC. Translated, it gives CASSNGLGSYEQYF.

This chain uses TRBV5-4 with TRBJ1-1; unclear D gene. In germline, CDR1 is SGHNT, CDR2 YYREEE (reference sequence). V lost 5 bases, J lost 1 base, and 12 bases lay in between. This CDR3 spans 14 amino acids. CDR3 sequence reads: CASRFLEGNTEAFF. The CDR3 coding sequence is TGTGCCAGCAGGTTTTTAGAAGGGAACACTGAAGCTTTCTTT.

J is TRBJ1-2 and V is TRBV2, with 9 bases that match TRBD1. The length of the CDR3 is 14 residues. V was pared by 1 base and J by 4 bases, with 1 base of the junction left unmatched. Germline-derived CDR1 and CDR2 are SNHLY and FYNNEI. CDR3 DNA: TGTGCCAGCAGTGAAGAGGGACAGGGCTATGGCTACACCTTC. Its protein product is CASSEEGQGYGYTF.

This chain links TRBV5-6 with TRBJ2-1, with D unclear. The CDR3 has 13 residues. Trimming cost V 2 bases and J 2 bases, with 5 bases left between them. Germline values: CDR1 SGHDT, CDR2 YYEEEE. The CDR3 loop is CASSLITYNEQFF. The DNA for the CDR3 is TGTGCCAGCAGCTTAATTACCTACAATGAGCAGTTCTTC.

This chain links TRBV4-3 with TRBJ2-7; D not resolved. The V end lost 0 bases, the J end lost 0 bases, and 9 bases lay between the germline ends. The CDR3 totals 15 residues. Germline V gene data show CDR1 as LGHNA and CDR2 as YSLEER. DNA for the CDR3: TGCGCCAGCAGCCAAGAGGTGTGGGCCTCCTACGAGCAGTACTTC. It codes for CASSQEVWASYEQYF.

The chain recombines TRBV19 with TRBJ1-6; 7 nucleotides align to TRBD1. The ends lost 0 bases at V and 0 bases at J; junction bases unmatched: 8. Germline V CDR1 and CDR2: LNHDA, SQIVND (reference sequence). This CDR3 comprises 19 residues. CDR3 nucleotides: TGTGCCAGTAGTATAGATCTATTGGGACAGAGCTCCTATAATTCACCCCTCCACTTT. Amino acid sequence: CASSIDLLGQSSYNSPLHF.

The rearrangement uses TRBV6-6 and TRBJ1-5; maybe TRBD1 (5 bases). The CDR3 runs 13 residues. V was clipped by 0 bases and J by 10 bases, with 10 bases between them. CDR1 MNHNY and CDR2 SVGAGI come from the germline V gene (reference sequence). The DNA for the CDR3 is TGTGCCAGCAGTTACTCATCCAGGGCCCCCCAGCATTTT. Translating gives CASSYSSRAPQHF.

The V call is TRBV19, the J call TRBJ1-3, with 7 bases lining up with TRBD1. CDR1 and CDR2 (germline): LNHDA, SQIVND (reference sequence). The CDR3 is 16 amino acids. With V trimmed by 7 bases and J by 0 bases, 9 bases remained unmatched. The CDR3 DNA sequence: TGTGCCAGTACCATGGGACAGTTCAGCTCTGGAAACACCATATATTTT. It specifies CASTMGQFSSGNTIYF.

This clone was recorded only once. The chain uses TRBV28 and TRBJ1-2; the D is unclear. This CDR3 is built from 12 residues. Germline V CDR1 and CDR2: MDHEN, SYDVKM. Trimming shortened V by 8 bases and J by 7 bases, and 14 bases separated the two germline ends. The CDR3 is CASHSQVSGYTF. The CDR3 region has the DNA TGTGCCAGCCACTCCCAGGTCAGTGGCTACACCTTC.

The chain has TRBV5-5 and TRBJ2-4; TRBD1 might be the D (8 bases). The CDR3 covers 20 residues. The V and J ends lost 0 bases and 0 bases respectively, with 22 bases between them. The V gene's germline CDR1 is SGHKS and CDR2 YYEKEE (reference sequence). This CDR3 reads CASSLAHMDREGLAKNIQYF. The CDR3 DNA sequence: TGTGCCAGCAGCTTGGCCCACATGGACAGGGAGGGCCTAGCCAAAAACATTCAGTACTTC. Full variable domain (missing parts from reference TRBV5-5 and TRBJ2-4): DAGVTQSPTHLIKTRGQQVTLRCSPISGHKSVSWYQQVLGQGPQFIFQYYEKEERGRGNFPDRFSARQFPNYSSELNVNALLLGDSALYLCASSLAHMDREGLAKNIQYFGAGTRLSVL.

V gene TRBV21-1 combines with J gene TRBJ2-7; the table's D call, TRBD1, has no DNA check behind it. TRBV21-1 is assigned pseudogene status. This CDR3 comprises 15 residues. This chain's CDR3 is CASSPADRGRLGQYV. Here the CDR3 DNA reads TGTGCCAGCAGCCCCGCGGACAGGGGGCGGTTAGGGCAGTACGTC.

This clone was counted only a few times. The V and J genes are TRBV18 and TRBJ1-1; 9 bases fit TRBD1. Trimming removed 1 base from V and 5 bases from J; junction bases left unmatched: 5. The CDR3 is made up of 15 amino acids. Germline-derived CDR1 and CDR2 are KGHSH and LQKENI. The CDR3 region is CASSPQPGQGTEAFF. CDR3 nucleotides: TGTGCCAGCTCACCACAGCCGGGACAGGGAACTGAAGCTTTCTTT.

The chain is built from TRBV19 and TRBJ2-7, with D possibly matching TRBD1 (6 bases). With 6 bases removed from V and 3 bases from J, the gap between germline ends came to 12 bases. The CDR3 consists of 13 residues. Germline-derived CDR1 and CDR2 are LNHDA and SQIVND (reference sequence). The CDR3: CASRTGPRYEQYF. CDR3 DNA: TGTGCCAGTAGAACAGGGCCTCGCTACGAGCAGTACTTC.

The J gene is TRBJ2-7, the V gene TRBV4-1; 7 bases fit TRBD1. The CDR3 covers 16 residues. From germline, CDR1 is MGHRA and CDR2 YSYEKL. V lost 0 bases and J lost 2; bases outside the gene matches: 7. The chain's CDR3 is CASSQDKGQRPYEQYV. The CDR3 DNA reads TGCGCCAGCAGCCAAGATAAGGGACAGAGACCCTACGAGCAGTACGTC.

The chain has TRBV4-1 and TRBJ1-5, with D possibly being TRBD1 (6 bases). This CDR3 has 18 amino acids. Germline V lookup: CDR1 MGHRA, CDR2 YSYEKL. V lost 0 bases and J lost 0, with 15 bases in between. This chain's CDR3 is CASSQDLGRGHSNQPQHF. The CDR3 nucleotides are TGCGCCAGCAGCCAAGATTTGGGCAGGGGCCATAGCAATCAGCCCCAGCATTTT.

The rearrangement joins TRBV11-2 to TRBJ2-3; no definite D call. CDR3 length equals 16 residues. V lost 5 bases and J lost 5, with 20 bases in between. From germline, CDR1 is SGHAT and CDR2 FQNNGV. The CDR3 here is CASSRTGPVALDTQYF. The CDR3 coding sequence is TGTGCCAGCAGCCGTACCGGGCCCGTGGCCCTAGATACGCAGTATTTT. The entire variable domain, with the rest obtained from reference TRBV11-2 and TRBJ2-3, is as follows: EAGVAQSPRYKIIEKRQSVAFWCNPISGHATLYWYQQILGQGPKLLIQFQNNGVVDDSQLPKDRFSAERLKGVDSTLKIQPAKLEDSAVYLCASSRTGPVALDTQYFGPGTRLTVL.

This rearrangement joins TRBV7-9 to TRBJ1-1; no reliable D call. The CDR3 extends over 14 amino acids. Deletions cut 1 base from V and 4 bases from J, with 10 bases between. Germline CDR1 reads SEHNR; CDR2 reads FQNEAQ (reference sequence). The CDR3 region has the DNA TGTGCCAGCAGCTTAGGGGCGCGGAGCACTGAAGCTTTCTTT. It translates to CASSLGARSTEAFF.

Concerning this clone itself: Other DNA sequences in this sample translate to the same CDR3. As DNA, the CDR3 is TGTGCCTGGTCCCGGGACAGGCCCTATGGCTACACCTTC. It codes for CAWSRDRPYGYTF. The chain combines TRBV30 with TRBJ1-2; 8 bases match TRBD1. CDR1 GTSNPN and CDR2 SVGIG come from the germline V gene (reference sequence). V lost 5 bases, J lost 4 bases, and 6 bases stayed unmatched. The CDR3 extends over 13 amino acids. Combining the CDR3 with reference TRBV30 and TRBJ1-2 gives the whole variable domain SQTIHQWPATLVQPVGSPLSLECTVEGTSNPNLYWYRQAAGRGLQLLFYSVGIGQISSEVPQNLSASRPQDRQFILSSKKLLLSDSGFYLCAWSRDRPYGYTFGSGTRLTVV.

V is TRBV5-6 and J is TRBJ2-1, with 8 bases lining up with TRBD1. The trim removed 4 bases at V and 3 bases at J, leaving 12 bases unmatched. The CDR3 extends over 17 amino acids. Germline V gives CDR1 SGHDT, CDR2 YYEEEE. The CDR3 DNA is TGTGCCAGCAGCCCTGGCCTAACCGGGACAGGCTACAATGAGCAGTTCTTC. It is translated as CASSPGLTGTGYNEQFF.

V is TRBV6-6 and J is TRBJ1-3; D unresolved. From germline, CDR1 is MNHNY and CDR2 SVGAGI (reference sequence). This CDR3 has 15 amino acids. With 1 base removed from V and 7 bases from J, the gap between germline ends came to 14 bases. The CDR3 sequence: CASSYFWGEMNTIYF. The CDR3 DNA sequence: TGTGCCAGCAGTTACTTCTGGGGTGAAATGAACACCATATATTTT.

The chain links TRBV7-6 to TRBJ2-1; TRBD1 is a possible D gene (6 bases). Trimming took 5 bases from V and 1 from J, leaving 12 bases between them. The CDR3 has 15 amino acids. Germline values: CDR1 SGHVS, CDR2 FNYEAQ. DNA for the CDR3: TGTGCCAGCAGCCTAGAGACAGGTTCCTACAATGAGCAGTTCTTC. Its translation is CASSLETGSYNEQFF.

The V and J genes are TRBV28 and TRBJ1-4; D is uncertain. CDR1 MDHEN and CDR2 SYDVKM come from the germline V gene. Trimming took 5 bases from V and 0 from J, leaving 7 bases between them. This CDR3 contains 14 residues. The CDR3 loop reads CASSRAATNEKLFF. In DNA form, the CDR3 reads TGTGCCAGCAGTCGGGCTGCAACTAATGAAAAACTGTTTTTT.

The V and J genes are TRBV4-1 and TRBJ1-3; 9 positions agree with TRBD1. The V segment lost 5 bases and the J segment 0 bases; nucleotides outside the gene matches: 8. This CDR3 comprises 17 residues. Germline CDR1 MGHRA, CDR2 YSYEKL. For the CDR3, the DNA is TGCGCCAGCAGCAAGGAACAGGGGGCCTTCTCTGGAAACACCATATATTTT. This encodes CASSKEQGAFSGNTIYF.

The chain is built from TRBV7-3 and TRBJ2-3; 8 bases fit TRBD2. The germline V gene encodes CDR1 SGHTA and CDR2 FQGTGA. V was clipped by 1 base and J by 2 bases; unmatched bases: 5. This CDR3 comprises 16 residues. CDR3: CASSLSGRLVTDTQYF. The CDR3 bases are TGTGCCAGCAGCTTAAGCGGGAGGCTGGTCACAGATACGCAGTATTTT.

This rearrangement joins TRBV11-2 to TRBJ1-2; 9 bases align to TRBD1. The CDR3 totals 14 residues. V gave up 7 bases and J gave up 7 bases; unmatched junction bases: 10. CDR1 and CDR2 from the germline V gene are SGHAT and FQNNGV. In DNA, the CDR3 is TGTGCCAGCACCTTTGGACAGGGGTTCTCTGGCTACACCTTC. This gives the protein CASTFGQGFSGYTF. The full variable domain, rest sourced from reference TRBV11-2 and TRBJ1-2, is EAGVAQSPRYKIIEKRQSVAFWCNPISGHATLYWYQQILGQGPKLLIQFQNNGVVDDSQLPKDRFSAERLKGVDSTLKIQPAKLEDSAVYLCASTFGQGFSGYTFGSGTRLTVV.

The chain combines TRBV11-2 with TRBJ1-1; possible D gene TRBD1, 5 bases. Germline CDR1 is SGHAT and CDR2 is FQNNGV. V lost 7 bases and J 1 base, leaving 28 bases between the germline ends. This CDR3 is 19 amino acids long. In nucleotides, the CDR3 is TGTGCCAGCACCCCGGGGGGGGTGGGGCTCGGCTATGGGAACACTGAAGCTTTCTTT. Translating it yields CASTPGGVGLGYGNTEAFF.

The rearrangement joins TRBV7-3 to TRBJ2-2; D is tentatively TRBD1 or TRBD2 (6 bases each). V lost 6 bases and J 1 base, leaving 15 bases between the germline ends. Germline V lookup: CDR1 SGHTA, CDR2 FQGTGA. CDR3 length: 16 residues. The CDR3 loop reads CASSQFGGQNTGELFF. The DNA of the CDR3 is TGTGCCAGCAGTCAATTCGGGGGACAGAACACCGGGGAGCTGTTTTTT.

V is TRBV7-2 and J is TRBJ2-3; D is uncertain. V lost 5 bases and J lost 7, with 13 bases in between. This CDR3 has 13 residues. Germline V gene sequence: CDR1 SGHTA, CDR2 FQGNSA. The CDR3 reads CASSTPHRNTQYF. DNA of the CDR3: TGTGCCAGCAGCACGCCGCATCGGAATACGCAGTATTTT.

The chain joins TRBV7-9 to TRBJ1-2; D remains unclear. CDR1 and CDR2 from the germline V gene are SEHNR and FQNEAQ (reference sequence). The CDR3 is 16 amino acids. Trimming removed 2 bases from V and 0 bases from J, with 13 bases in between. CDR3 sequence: CASSLSLDRANYGYTF. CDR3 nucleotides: TGTGCCAGCAGCTTATCATTGGACCGAGCTAACTATGGCTACACCTTC. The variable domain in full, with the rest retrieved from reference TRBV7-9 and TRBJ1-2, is DTGVSQNPRHKITKRGQNVTFRCDPISEHNRLYWYRQTLGQGPEFLTYFQNEAQLEKSRLLSDRFSAERPKGSFSTLEIQRTEQGDSAMYLCASSLSLDRANYGYTFGSGTRLTVV.

Written as DNA, the CDR3 is TGTGCCAGCAGCTCGATGGGAGATACGCAGTATTTT. Residues: CASSSMGDTQYF. The chain is built from TRBV5-4 and TRBJ2-3; D ambiguous. Trimming shortened V by 3 bases and J by 5 bases, and 7 bases separated the two germline ends. The CDR3 spans 12 residues. From germline, CDR1 is SGHNT and CDR2 YYREEE (reference sequence). The full variable domain, rest sourced from reference TRBV5-4 and TRBJ2-3, is ETGVTQSPTHLIKTRGQQVTLRCSSQSGHNTVSWYQQALGQGPQFIFQYYREEENGRGNFPPRFSGLQFPNYSSELNVNALELDDSALYLCASSSMGDTQYFGPGTRLTVL.

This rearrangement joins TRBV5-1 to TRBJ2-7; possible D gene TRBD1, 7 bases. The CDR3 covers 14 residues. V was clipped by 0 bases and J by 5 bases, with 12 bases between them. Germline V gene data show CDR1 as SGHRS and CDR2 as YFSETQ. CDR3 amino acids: CASSLVEGANEQYF. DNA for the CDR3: TGCGCCAGCAGCTTGGTGGAGGGGGCCAACGAGCAGTACTTC.

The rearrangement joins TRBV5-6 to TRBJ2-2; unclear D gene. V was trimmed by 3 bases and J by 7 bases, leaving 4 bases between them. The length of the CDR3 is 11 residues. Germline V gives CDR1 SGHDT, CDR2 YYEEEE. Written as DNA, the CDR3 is TGTGCCAGCAGCTCTTACGGGGAGCTGTTTTTT. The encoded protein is CASSSYGELFF.